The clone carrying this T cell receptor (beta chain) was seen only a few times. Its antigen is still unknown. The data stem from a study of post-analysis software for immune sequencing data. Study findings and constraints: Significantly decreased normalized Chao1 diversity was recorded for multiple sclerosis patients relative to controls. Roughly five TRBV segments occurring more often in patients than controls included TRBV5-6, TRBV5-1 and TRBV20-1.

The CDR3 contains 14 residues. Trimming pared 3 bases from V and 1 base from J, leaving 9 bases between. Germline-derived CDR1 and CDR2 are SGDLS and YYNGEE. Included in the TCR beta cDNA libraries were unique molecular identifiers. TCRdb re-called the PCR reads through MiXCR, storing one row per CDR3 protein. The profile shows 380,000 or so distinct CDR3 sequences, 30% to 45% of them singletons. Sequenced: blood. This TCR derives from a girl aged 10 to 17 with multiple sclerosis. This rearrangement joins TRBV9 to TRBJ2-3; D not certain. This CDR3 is CASSAPIGTDTQYF. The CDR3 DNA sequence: TGTGCCAGCAGCGCGCCGATCGGCACAGATACGCAGTATTTT.